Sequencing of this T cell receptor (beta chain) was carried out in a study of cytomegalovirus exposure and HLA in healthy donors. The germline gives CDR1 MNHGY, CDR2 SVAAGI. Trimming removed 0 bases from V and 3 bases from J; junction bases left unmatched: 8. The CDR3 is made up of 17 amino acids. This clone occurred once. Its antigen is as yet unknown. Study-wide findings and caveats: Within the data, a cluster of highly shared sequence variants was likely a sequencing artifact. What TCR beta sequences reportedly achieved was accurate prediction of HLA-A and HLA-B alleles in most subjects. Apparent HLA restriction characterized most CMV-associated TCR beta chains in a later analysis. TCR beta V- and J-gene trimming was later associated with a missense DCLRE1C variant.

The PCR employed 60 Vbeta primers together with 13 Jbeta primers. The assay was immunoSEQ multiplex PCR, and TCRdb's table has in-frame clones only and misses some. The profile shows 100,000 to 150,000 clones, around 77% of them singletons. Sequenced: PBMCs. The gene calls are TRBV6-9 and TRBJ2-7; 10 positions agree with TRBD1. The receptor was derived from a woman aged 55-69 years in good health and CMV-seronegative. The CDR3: CASSYSGPGTGVYEQYF. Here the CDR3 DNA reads TGTGCCAGCAGTTATTCGGGGCCCGGGACAGGGGTCTACGAGCAGTACTTC.